This T cell receptor (beta chain) was recorded in a study of T cell clonotyping in hematopoietic cell transplantation. The repertoire was sequenced with immunoSEQ multiplex PCR; TCRdb's copy has only in-frame clones and lacks some. In the table there are about 8,700 clones, about 90% of which are singletons. This clone has more than one count but fewer than ten. CDR1 KGHSH and CDR2 LQKENI come from the germline V gene. CDR3 length equals 13 residues. The V and J ends lost 2 bases and 14 bases, in that order; junction bases with no gene match: 5. The clonotype originates from a human patient who had an allogeneic stem cell transplant, so the T cells may come from the graft donor. The donor label of this sample is uncertain. Some clones in this sample may be carry-over from other donors' samples. Sequenced material: PBMCs, taken 180 days after allogeneic stem cell transplant. The gene calls are TRBV18 and TRBJ1-4; 10 nucleotides align to TRBD1. This CDR3 reads CASSPVDRGRLFF. The CDR3 coding sequence is TGTGCCAGCTCACCAGTTGACAGGGGGCGCCTGTTTTTT. The full variable domain, completed using reference TRBV18 and TRBJ1-4, is NAGVMQNPRHLVRRRGQEARLRCSPMKGHSHVYWYRQLPEEGLKFMVYLQKENIIDESGMPKERFSAEFPKEGPSILRIQQVVRGDSAAYFCASSPVDRGRLFFGSGTQLSVL.